A single T cell receptor beta chain is shown here with its context. Generated by immunoSEQ multiplex PCR, the TCRdb table keeps only in-frame clones and is missing some. The profile shows around 120,000 clones, around 88% of them singletons. This sample stems from a study of control samples from healthy donors and cancer patients. Germline V gene sequence: CDR1 ENHRY, CDR2 SYGVKD. V gave up 3 bases and J gave up 8 bases, with 11 bases separating them. This CDR3 is built from 12 residues. This chain joins TRBV10-3 and TRBJ2-7, with D tentatively TRBD2 (6 bases). The clonotype was recovered from a man aged 40-55 years in good health. Input material: blood. This CDR3 reads CAISDGGSKQYF. The CDR3, as DNA: TGTGCCATCAGTGACGGAGGGTCGAAGCAGTACTTC.